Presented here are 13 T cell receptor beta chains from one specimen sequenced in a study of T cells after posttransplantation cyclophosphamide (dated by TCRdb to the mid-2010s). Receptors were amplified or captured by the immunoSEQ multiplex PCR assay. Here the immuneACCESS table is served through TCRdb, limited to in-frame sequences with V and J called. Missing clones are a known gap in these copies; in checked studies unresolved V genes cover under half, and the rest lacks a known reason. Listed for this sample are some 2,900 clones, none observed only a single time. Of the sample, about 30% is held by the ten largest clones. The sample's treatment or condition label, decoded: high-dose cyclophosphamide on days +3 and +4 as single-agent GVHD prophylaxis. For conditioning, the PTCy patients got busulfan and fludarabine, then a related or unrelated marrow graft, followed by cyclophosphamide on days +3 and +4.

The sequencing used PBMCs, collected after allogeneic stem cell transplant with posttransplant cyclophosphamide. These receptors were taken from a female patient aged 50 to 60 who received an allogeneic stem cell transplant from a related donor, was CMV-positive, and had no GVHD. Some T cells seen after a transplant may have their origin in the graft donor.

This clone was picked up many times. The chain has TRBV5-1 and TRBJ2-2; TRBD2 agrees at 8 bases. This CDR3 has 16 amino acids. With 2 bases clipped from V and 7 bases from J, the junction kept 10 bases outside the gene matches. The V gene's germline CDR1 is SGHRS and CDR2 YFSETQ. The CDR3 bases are TGCGCCAGCAGCTTTCTCAGCGGGAGCTCTATCGGGGAGCTGTTTTTT. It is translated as CASSFLSGSSIGELFF.

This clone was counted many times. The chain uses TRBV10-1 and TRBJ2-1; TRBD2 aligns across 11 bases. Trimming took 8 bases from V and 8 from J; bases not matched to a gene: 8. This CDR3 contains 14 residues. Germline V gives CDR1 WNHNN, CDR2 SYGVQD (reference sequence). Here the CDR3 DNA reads TGCGCCAGCTCGGGACTAGCGGTAGGGGATGAGCAGTTCTTC. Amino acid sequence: CASSGLAVGDEQFF.

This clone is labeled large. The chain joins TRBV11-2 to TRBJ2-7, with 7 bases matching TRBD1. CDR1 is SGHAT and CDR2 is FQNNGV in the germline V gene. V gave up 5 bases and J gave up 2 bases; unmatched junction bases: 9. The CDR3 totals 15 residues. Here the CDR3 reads CASSARQGSPYEQYF. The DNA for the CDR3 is TGTGCCAGCAGCGCCCGACAGGGATCCCCCTACGAGCAGTACTTC.

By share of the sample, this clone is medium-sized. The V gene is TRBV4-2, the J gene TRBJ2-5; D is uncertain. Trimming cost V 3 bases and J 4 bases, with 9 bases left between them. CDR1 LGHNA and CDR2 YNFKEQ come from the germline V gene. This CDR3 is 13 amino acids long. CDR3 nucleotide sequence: TGTGCCAGCAGCCAGTCCTCACTAGAGACCCAGTACTTC. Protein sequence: CASSQSSLETQYF.

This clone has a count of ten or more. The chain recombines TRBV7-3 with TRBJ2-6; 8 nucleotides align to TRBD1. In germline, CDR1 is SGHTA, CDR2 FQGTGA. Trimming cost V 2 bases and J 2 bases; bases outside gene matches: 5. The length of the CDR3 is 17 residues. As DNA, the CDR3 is TGTGCCAGCAGCTTAGGACAGGGAACGGCTGGGGCCAACGTCCTGACTTTC. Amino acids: CASSLGQGTAGANVLTF.

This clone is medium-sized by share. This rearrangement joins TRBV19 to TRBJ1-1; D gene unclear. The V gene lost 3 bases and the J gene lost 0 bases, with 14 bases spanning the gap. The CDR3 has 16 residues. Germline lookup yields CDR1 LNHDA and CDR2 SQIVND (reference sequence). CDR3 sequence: CASSILSRGMNTEAFF. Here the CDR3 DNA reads TGTGCCAGTAGTATTCTTAGCCGGGGAATGAACACTGAAGCTTTCTTT.

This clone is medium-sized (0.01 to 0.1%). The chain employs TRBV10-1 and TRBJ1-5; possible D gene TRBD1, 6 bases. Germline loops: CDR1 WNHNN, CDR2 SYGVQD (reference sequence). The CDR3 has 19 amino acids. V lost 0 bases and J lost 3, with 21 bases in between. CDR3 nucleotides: TGCGCCAGCAGTGAGTCTCTGACAGGTCCTGGGAAGGACAATCAGCCCCAGCATTTT. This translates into CASSESLTGPGKDNQPQHF.

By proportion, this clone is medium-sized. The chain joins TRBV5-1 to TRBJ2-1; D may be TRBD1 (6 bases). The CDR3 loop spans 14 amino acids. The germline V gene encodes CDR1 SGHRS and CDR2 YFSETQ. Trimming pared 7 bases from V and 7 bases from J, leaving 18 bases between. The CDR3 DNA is TGCGCCAGCGGAATGAGAGCAGGGGCGAATGAGCAGTTCTTC. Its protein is CASGMRAGANEQFF. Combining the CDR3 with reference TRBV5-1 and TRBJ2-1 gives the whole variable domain KAGVTQTPRYLIKTRGQQVTLSCSPISGHRSVSWYQQTPGQGLQFLFEYFSETQRNKGNFPGRFSGRQFSNSRSEMNVSTLELGDSALYLCASGMRAGANEQFFGPGTRLTVL.

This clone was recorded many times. The chain's CDR3 is CASSVGLGWKIFF. CDR3 bases: TGTGCCAGCAGTGTCGGACTAGGATGGAAAATTTTCTTC. The V gene is TRBV12-3 or TRBV12-4, the J gene TRBJ2-1, with 7 bases matching TRBD2. The CDR3 length is 13 residues. The V and J ends lost 5 bases and 16 bases, in that order; junction bases with no gene match: 14.

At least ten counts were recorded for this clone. The CDR3 loop reads CASSLKRGESGNTIYF. CDR3 DNA sequence: TGTGCCAGCAGCTTAAAGAGGGGCGAATCTGGAAACACCATATATTTT. V usage is TRBV11-2 and J usage is TRBJ1-3, with TRBD1 as a possible D gene (5 bases). Trimming stripped 2 bases from V and 1 base from J, with 12 bases between. CDR3 length: 16 amino acids. Germline CDR1 SGHAT, CDR2 FQNNGV.

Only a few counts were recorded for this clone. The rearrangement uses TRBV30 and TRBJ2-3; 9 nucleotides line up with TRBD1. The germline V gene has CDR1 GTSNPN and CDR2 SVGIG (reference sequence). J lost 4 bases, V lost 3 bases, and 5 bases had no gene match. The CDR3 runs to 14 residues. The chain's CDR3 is CAWRKDRGSDTQYF. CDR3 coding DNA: TGTGCCTGGAGGAAGGACAGGGGATCAGATACGCAGTATTTT.

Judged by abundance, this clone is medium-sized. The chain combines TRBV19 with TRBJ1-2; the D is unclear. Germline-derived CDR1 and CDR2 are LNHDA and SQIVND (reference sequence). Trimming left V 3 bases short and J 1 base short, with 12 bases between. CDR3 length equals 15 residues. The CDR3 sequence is CASSILADFNYGYTF. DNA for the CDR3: TGTGCCAGTAGTATTTTGGCAGACTTTAACTATGGCTACACCTTC.

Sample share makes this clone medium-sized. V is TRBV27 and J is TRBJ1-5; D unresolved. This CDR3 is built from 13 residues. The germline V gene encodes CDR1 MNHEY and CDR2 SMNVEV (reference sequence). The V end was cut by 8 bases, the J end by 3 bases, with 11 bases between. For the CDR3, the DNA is TGTGCCAGCTCACCCCACTTCAATCAGCCCCAGCATTTT. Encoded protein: CASSPHFNQPQHF.